A single sample is the source of the 4 T cell receptor beta chains below, sequenced in a study of blood T cell repertoires in COVID-19. The repertoire was sequenced with immunoSEQ multiplex PCR; TCRdb's copy has only in-frame clones and lacks some. The table records around 300,000 clones, roughly 88% of them present only once. Source material: PBMCs or T cells enriched from blood (not recorded which). Source of these receptors: a woman aged 30 to 39 who had recovered from COVID-19.

J is TRBJ2-5 and V is TRBV6-5; D unresolved. The V gene's germline CDR1 is MNHEY and CDR2 SVGAGI. V was shortened by 6 bases and J by 5 bases, with 13 bases between the two germline ends. The CDR3 is 13 residues long. CDR3 sequence: CASRLLAGETQYF. As DNA, the CDR3 is TGTGCCAGCAGGCTACTGGCCGGGGAGACCCAGTACTTC.

This clone came up once. This rearrangement joins TRBV7-2 to TRBJ1-5; possible D gene TRBD1, 5 bases. The CDR3 sequence is 17 residues long. Trimming pared 3 bases from V and 2 bases from J, leaving 17 bases between. Per the germline V gene, CDR1 is SGHTA and CDR2 is FQGNSA. This CDR3 reads CASSFGIPSGGNQPQHF. DNA of the CDR3: TGTGCCAGCAGCTTCGGTATCCCATCGGGGGGCAATCAGCCCCAGCATTTT.

A remark on this clone: The same CDR3 is also encoded by other DNA sequences in this sample. The V call is TRBV18, the J call TRBJ1-1; TRBD1 matches 9 bases. Germline values: CDR1 KGHSH, CDR2 LQKENI. V shed 6 bases, J shed 1 base, and the junction held 3 bases outside the gene matches. This CDR3 is built from 14 residues. The CDR3 sequence: CASSPGQGNTEAFF. For the CDR3, the DNA is TGTGCCAGCTCGCCGGGACAGGGGAACACTGAAGCTTTCTTT.

V and J are TRBV5-1 and TRBJ1-6; D may be TRBD1 (6 bases). The CDR3 consists of 14 residues. CDR1 is SGHRS and CDR2 is YFSETQ in the germline V gene. V lost 1 base to trimming and J lost 7 bases, with 9 bases between them. The CDR3 spells CASSLTGSNSPLHF. In nucleotides, the CDR3 is TGCGCCAGCAGCTTGACAGGGAGCAATTCACCCCTCCACTTT. The full variable domain, in which reference TRBV5-1 and TRBJ1-6 provide the parts outside the CDR3, is KAGVTQTPRYLIKTRGQQVTLSCSPISGHRSVSWYQQTPGQGLQFLFEYFSETQRNKGNFPGRFSGRQFSNSRSEMNVSTLELGDSALYLCASSLTGSNSPLHFGNGTRLTVT.